The 9 T cell receptor beta chains below come from one sample, sequenced in a study of blood T cell repertoires in COVID-19. Some clones are missing from TCRdb's copy, which holds only in-frame ones; the method was immunoSEQ multiplex PCR. The sample has 250,000 to 300,000 clones; 85% to 90% are singletons. Source material: PBMCs or T cells enriched from blood (not recorded which). The origin of the receptors is a woman aged 55-69 years who had recovered from COVID-19.

The chain uses TRBV11-3 and TRBJ2-1, with D possibly being TRBD1 (5 bases). CDR3 length: 14 residues. Germline V CDR1 and CDR2: SGHNT, YENEEA. Trimming cost V 0 bases and J 6 bases, with 9 bases left between them. The CDR3 sequence: CASSLEGLSNEQFF. CDR3 sequence (DNA): TGTGCCAGCAGCTTAGAGGGGCTTTCCAATGAGCAGTTCTTC.

The chain recombines TRBV28 with TRBJ2-1; 12 bases are a match to TRBD2. Germline-derived CDR1 and CDR2 are MDHEN and SYDVKM. Trimming at V came to 7 bases and at J to 5 bases, leaving 6 bases not matched to a gene. This CDR3 region has 15 residues. The CDR3 sequence is CASTLLAGGHNEQFF. In nucleotides, the CDR3 is TGTGCCAGCACACTACTAGCGGGAGGCCACAATGAGCAGTTCTTC. The full variable domain, completed using reference TRBV28 and TRBJ2-1, is DVKVTQSSRYLVKRTGEKVFLECVQDMDHENMFWYRQDPGLGLRLIYFSYDVKMKEKGDIPEGYSVSREKKERFSLILESASTNQTSMYLCASTLLAGGHNEQFFGPGTRLTVL.

This clone was recorded a few times. CDR3: CASSHPRDREDSPLHF. Written as DNA, the CDR3 is TGTGCCAGCAGCCATCCTCGGGACAGGGAGGATTCACCCCTCCACTTT. The chain uses TRBV11-2 and TRBJ1-6; 9 bases fit TRBD1. The CDR3 totals 16 residues. Germline lookup yields CDR1 SGHAT and CDR2 FQNNGV. V gave up 5 bases and J gave up 8 bases; unmatched junction bases: 10.

CDR3 region: CASSPTVGGGQPQHF. CDR3 nucleotide sequence: TGTGCCAGCTCACCTACTGTTGGGGGCGGACAGCCCCAGCATTTT. The chain is built from TRBV18 and TRBJ1-5; D perhaps matches TRBD1 (6 bases). Looked up from germline, CDR1 is KGHSH and CDR2 is LQKENI. Trimming pared 3 bases from V and 7 bases from J, leaving 16 bases between. This CDR3 has 15 amino acids.

The rearrangement joins TRBV19 to TRBJ1-4, with D perhaps matching TRBD1 (6 bases). CDR1 is LNHDA and CDR2 is SQIVND in the germline V gene (reference sequence). This CDR3 is built from 15 residues. V gave up 5 bases and J gave up 0 bases, with 10 bases separating them. CDR3 nucleotide sequence: TGTGCCAGTAGTGCTAGGACAGCAACTAATGAAAAACTGTTTTTT. Its translation: CASSARTATNEKLFF.

This rearrangement joins TRBV5-1 to TRBJ2-1; TRBD2 aligns across 11 bases. This CDR3 is 17 amino acids long. Germline lookup yields CDR1 SGHRS and CDR2 YFSETQ. Trimming took 0 bases from V and 4 from J; bases not matched to a gene: 6. CDR3 DNA: TGCGCCAGCAGCTTGGCTCTAGCGGGGGGCCCATACAATGAGCAGTTCTTC. It specifies CASSLALAGGPYNEQFF.

The chain combines TRBV7-9 with TRBJ1-6, with 7 bases that match TRBD1. The CDR3 sequence is 16 residues long. Germline assignment: CDR1 SEHNR and CDR2 FQNEAQ (reference sequence). Trimming cost V 1 base and J 3 bases; bases outside gene matches: 3. This CDR3 reads CASSLEPGGYNSPLHF. The DNA for the CDR3 is TGTGCCAGCAGCTTAGAACCAGGGGGCTATAATTCACCCCTCCACTTT.

This sequence joins TRBV28 and TRBJ1-5; D uncertain. CDR1 and CDR2 from the germline V gene are MDHEN and SYDVKM. Trimming cost V 3 bases and J 4 bases, with 10 bases left between them. There are 14 residues in the CDR3. The CDR3 DNA reads TGTGCCAGCAGTTTGGTAGTAACTAATCAGCCCCAGCATTTT. It codes for CASSLVVTNQPQHF.

The sample holds many counts of this clone. Other DNA sequences within the sample encode an identical CDR3. The chain couples TRBV11-2 to TRBJ1-1, with D hard to call. Germline assignment: CDR1 SGHAT and CDR2 FQNNGV. V lost 1 base and J 2 bases, leaving 5 bases between the germline ends. This CDR3 is 13 amino acids long. CDR3 residues: CASSLGRNTEAFF. Here the CDR3 DNA reads TGTGCCAGCAGCTTAGGGAGAAACACTGAAGCTTTCTTT.